Below, 13 T cell receptor beta chains from the same sample are listed, as sequenced in a study of T cells in Graves' hyperthyroidism and ophthalmopathy. Authors of the study amplified TCR beta CDR3 regions from RNA transcripts. In the first-round RT-PCR of the TCR CDR3, the HTBI primer set was used. In TCRdb, the multiplex PCR reads were re-called with MiXCR into one record per CDR3 protein. Here the sample spans 700,000 or so distinct CDR3 sequences, 13% to 15% being singletons. Sequencing used blood. The receptor source for this set is a woman between 45 and 65 years old with Graves' ophthalmopathy.

This clonotype was counted ten times or more. The chain recombines TRBV20-1 with TRBJ2-3; D ambiguous. The V end lost 1 base, the J end lost 1 base, and 9 bases lay between the germline ends. This CDR3 has 14 amino acids. Germline CDR1 DFQATT, CDR2 SNEGSKA (reference sequence). DNA for the CDR3: TGCAGTGCTAGAGGGTCCAGCGGCACAGATACGCAGTATTTT. Translation gives CSARGSSGTDTQYF.

This clonotype occurred many times. This chain links TRBV6-1 with TRBJ1-1; tentatively, D is TRBD1 (5 bases). Germline V gives CDR1 MNHNS, CDR2 SASEGT. Between the trimmed V and J ends, which lost 5 bases and 1 base, there was a span of 11 bases. The CDR3 has 14 amino acids. The CDR3 here is CASSRTIQNTEAFF. The DNA of the CDR3 is TGTGCCAGCAGTAGGACAATCCAGAACACTGAAGCTTTCTTT.

This clonotype was counted at least ten times. This chain uses TRBV12-3 or TRBV12-4 with TRBJ1-1; D not certain. This CDR3 has 14 amino acids. V was trimmed by 5 bases and J by 1 base, leaving 11 bases between them. CDR3 protein: CASSPVRANTEAFF. CDR3 bases: TGTGCCAGCAGTCCAGTACGGGCGAACACTGAAGCTTTCTTT.

This clonotype occurred many times. The chain employs TRBV7-6 and TRBJ2-7; D is uncertain. Germline CDR1 is SGHVS and CDR2 is FNYEAQ. The CDR3 is made up of 15 amino acids. Trimming removed 1 base at V and 0 bases at J, with 10 bases between. The CDR3 sequence: CASSLGHSSSYEQYF. In DNA, the CDR3 is TGTGCCAGCAGCTTAGGACATTCGTCCTCCTACGAGCAGTACTTC.

The chain employs TRBV6-2 or TRBV6-3 and TRBJ2-7; 13 bases are shared with TRBD2. Germline V gene sequence: CDR1 MNHEY, CDR2 SVGEGT. With V trimmed by 0 bases and J by 5 bases, 13 bases remained unmatched. This CDR3 region has 19 residues. CDR3 DNA: TGTGCCAGCAGTTACTCCCGGACTAGCGGGAGATTCAGGGCCCACGAGCAGTACTTC. Translated: CASSYSRTSGRFRAHEQYF.

This clonotype has more than one count but fewer than ten. A read error may explain this, as a much larger clone is one base away. The rearrangement links TRBV2 to TRBJ2-1; 7 bases agree with TRBD1. From germline, CDR1 is SNHLY and CDR2 FYNNEI. CDR3 length: 15 amino acids. The CDR3 here is CVSKYDRDSYNEQFF. The CDR3 coding sequence is TGTGTCAGCAAATACGACAGGGACTCCTACAATGAGCAGTTCTTC.

This clonotype was recorded many times. The J gene is TRBJ2-1, the V gene TRBV6-2 or TRBV6-3; D not certain. The V end was cut by 4 bases, the J end by 0 bases, with 10 bases between. The germline gives CDR1 MNHEY, CDR2 SVGEGT. The CDR3 has 15 residues. CDR3 amino acids: CASSLQLSSYNEQFF. CDR3 nucleotides: TGTGCCAGCAGTTTACAGTTGAGCTCCTACAATGAGCAGTTCTTC.

This clonotype has ten or more counts. The gene calls are TRBV9 and TRBJ1-5; no clear D. Germline V CDR1 and CDR2: SGDLS, YYNGEE. V was cut by 4 bases and J by 5 bases, with 10 bases left in between. This CDR3 contains 13 residues. The CDR3 DNA reads as TGTGCCAGCAGCTCAAGGAATGATCAGCCCCAGCATTTT. Translated, it gives CASSSRNDQPQHF.

This clonotype has a count of ten or more. This chain joins TRBV7-9 and TRBJ2-7; perhaps TRBD1 as D (6 bases). The CDR3 is 16 residues long. Trimming took 0 bases from V and 3 from J, leaving 15 bases between them. Germline lookup yields CDR1 SEHNR and CDR2 FQNEAQ (reference sequence). CDR3 bases: TGTGCCAGCAGCTTAGCGGACAGTTCCATGGGCTACGAGCAGTACTTC. Translation: CASSLADSSMGYEQYF. Full variable domain (rest looked up from reference TRBV7-9 and TRBJ2-7): DTGVSQNPRHKITKRGQNVTFRCDPISEHNRLYWYRQTLGQGPEFLTYFQNEAQLEKSRLLSDRFSAERPKGSFSTLEIQRTEQGDSAMYLCASSLADSSMGYEQYFGPGTRLTVT.

The sample holds many counts of this clonotype. V usage is TRBV2 and J usage is TRBJ2-4, with 7 positions matching TRBD2. This CDR3 comprises 14 residues. The J segment lost 8 bases and the V segment lost 7 bases, leaving 11 bases of the junction unmatched. Germline assignment: CDR1 SNHLY and CDR2 FYNNEI. The CDR3 region has the DNA TGTGCCAGCATGTCGGGAGGTACGGGGGACATTCAGTACTTC. It specifies CASMSGGTGDIQYF.

The chain uses TRBV12-3 or TRBV12-4 and TRBJ2-5; 8 bases map to TRBD2. The junction had 8 bases not matched to a gene; V was cut back by 10 bases and J by 4 bases. CDR3 length: 13 amino acids. DNA for the CDR3: TGTGCCACCTCACCAGGGACTAGAGAGACCCAGTACTTC. Its protein product is CATSPGTRETQYF.

This clonotype was counted at least ten times. The chain has TRBV24-1 and TRBJ2-1; 9 nucleotides align to TRBD1. With 4 bases clipped from V and 3 bases from J, the junction kept 3 bases outside the gene matches. CDR1 and CDR2 (germline): KGHDR, SFDVKD. CDR3 size: 15 residues. This CDR3 reads CATSETGGYYNEQFF. Here the CDR3 DNA reads TGTGCCACCAGTGAGACAGGGGGGTACTACAATGAGCAGTTCTTC.

This clonotype was counted only a few times. The rearrangement links TRBV12-3 or TRBV12-4 to TRBJ1-2; D is perhaps TRBD1 (5 bases). This CDR3 has 15 residues. The V gene lost 3 bases and the J gene lost 0 bases, with 11 bases spanning the gap. CDR3 in amino acids: CASSFTGAPNYGYTF. In DNA form, the CDR3 reads TGTGCCAGCAGTTTTACTGGGGCCCCTAACTATGGCTACACCTTC.